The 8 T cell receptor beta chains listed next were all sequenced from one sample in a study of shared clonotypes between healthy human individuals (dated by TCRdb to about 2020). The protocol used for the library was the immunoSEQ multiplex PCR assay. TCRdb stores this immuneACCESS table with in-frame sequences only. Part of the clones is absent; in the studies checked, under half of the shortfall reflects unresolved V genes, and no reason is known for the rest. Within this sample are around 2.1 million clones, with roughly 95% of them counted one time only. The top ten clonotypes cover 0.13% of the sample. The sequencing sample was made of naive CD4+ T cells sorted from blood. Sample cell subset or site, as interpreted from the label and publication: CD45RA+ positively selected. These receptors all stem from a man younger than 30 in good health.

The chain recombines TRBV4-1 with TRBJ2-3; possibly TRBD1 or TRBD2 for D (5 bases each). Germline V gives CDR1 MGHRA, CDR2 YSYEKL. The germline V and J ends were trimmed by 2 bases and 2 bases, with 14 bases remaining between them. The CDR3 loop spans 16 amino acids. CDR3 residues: CASSQPWGSNTDTQYF. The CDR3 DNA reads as TGCGCCAGCAGCCAACCTTGGGGGTCGAACACAGATACGCAGTATTTT.

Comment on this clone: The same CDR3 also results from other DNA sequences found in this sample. The CDR3, as DNA: TGCGCCAGCAGCTTGGCCAGTACAGATACGCAGTATTTT. Amino acid sequence: CASSLASTDTQYF. This sequence joins TRBV5-1 and TRBJ2-3, with D unresolved. Germline CDR1 reads SGHRS; CDR2 reads YFSETQ. Trimming took off 0 bases at V and 3 bases at J, with 5 bases between the two ends. The CDR3 spans 13 residues.

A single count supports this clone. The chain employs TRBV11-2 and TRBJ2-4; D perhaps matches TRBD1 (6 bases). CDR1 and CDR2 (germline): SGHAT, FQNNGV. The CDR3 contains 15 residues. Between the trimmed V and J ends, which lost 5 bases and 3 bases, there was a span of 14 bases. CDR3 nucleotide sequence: TGTGCCAGCAGCAACAGGGAGCTAGGCAAAAACATTCAGTACTTC. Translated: CASSNRELGKNIQYF.

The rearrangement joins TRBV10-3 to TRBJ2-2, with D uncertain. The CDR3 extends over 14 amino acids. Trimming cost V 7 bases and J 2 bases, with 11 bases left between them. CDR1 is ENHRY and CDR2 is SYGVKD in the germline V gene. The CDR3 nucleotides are TGTGCCATCACTAGGCAGACCAACACCGGGGAGCTGTTTTTT. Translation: CAITRQTNTGELFF.

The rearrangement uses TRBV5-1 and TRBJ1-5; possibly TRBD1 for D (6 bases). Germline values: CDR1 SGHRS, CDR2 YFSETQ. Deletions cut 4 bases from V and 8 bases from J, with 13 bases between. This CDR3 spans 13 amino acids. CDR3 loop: CASSIQGGEPQHF. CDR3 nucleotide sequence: TGCGCCAGCAGCATTCAAGGGGGGGAGCCCCAGCATTTT.

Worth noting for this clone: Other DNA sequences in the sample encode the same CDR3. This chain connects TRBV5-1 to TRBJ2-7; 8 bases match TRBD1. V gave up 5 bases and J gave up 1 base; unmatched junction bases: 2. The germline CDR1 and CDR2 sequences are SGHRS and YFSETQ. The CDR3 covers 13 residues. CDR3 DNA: TGCGCCAGCAGTACAGGGGGGTCCTACGAGCAGTACTTC. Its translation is CASSTGGSYEQYF.

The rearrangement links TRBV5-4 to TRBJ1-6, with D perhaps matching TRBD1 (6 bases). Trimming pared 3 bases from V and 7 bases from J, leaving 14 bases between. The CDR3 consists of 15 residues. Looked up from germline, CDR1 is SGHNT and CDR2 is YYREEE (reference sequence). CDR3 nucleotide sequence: TGTGCCAGCAGCTCCTGGGACACTGTAAATTCACCCCTCCACTTT. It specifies CASSSWDTVNSPLHF.

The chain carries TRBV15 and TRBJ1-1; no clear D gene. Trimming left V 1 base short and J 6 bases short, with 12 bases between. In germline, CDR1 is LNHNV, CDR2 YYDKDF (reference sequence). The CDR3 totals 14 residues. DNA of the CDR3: TGTGCCACCAGCAGAGTTTTGGGCTGGTCTGAAGCTTTCTTT. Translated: CATSRVLGWSEAFF.